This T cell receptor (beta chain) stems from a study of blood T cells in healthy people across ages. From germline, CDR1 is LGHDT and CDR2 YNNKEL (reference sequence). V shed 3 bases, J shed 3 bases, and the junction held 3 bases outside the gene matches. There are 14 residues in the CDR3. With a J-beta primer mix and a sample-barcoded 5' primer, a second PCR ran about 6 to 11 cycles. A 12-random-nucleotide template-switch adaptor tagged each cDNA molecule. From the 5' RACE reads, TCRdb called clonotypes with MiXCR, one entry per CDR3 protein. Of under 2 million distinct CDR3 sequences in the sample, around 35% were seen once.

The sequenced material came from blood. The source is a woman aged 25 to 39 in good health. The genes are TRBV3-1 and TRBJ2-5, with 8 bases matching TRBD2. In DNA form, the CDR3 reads TGTGCCAGCAGCCATGGGCGGGGGGAAGAGACCCAGTACTTC. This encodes CASSHGRGEETQYF.